Here is one TCR beta chain with its context. Its antigen is not known. The record originates from a study of naive and memory T cell subsets. Study-level findings and limits: Findings for naive and memory subsets could not be checked against ground truth. Gini index rose across naive, CM, EM and EMRA in CD4 and CD8.

The beta constant-region primer was an equimolar mix of two oligonucleotides covering TRBC1 and TRBC2. Four rounds of PCR amplified the ligated cDNA using nested alpha and beta constant-region primers plus SP2. One entry per CDR3 protein results from TCRdb running MiXCR on the UMI-ligation and nested PCR reads. Here the sample spans some 83,000 distinct CDR3 sequences, roughly 14% being singletons. Cells stained for CD3, CD4, CD8, CD45RA, CD27 and viability were sorted into four CD45RA/CD27 subsets. The germline gives CDR1 ENHRY, CDR2 SYGVKD. This CDR3 has 13 residues. The V and J ends lost 8 bases and 7 bases, in that order; junction bases with no gene match: 11.

The V call is TRBV10-3, the J call TRBJ2-7; TRBD1 matches at 7 bases. The sample consisted of central memory CD4+ T cells from blood. The receptor comes from a human donor in good health. The CDR3 coding sequence is TGTGCCATCTCCGGGACAGCCCCTACGGAGCAGTACTTC. Amino acid sequence: CAISGTAPTEQYF.